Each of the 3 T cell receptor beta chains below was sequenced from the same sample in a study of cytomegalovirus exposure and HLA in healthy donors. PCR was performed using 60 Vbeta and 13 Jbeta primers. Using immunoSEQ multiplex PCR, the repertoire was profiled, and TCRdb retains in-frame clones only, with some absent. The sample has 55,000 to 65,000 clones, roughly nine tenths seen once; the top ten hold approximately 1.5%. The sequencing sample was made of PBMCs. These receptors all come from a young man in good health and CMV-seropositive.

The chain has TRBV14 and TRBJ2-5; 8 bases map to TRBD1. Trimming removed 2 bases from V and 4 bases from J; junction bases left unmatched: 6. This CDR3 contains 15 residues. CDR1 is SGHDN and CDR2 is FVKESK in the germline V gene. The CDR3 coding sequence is TGTGCCAGCAGCCAACCCGACAGGGGAAGAGAGACCCAGTACTTC. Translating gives CASSQPDRGRETQYF.

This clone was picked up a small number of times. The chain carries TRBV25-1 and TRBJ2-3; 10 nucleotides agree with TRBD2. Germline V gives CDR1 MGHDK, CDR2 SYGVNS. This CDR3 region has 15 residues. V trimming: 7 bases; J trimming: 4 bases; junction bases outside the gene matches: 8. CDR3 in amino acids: CASTSLAGMADTQYF. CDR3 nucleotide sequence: TGTGCCAGCACCTCACTAGCGGGAATGGCAGATACGCAGTATTTT.

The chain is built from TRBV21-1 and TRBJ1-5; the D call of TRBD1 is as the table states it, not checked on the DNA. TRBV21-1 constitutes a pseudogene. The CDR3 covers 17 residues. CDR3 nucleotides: TGTGCCAGCAGCACCTGGACAGGGAAGAAAAAAGCACAGCCCCAGCATTTT. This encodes CASSTWTGKKKAQPQHF.